The next 30 T cell receptor beta chains were all read from a single sample in a study of shared clonotypes between healthy human individuals. TCRdb's copy holds only in-frame clones and misses some; the assay was immunoSEQ multiplex PCR. The profile shows 550,000 to 850,000 clones, just under 75% of them singletons. Sequencing was performed on memory CD4+ T cells sorted from blood. The subset is: CD45RA-negative fraction. The source of these receptors is a young woman in good health.

This clone was seen a single time. This chain connects TRBV6-5 to TRBJ1-5; TRBD1 matches at 10 bases. This CDR3 has 14 amino acids. The trim removed 8 bases at V and 3 bases at J, leaving 4 bases unmatched. Looked up from germline, CDR1 is MNHEY and CDR2 is SVGAGI. This chain's CDR3 is CASSGQGNNQPQHF. CDR3 coding DNA: TGTGCCAGCTCGGGACAGGGGAACAATCAGCCCCAGCATTTT.

This rearrangement joins TRBV2 to TRBJ1-2; the match to TRBD1 covers 9 bases. Germline V gene data show CDR1 as SNHLY and CDR2 as FYNNEI. The CDR3 is 15 amino acids. V was clipped by 5 bases and J by 7 bases; unmatched bases: 11. The CDR3: CASSPQQGAFSGYTF. The DNA for the CDR3 is TGTGCCAGCAGTCCACAACAGGGGGCTTTCTCTGGCTACACCTTC.

A few counts support this clone. V gene TRBV7-2 combines with J gene TRBJ2-5, with TRBD2 identical over 15 bases. V dropped 5 bases and J dropped 4; count of bases not matched to a gene: 2. Germline CDR1 is SGHTA and CDR2 is FQGNSA. This CDR3 comprises 15 residues. CDR3 nucleotide sequence: TGTGCCAGCAGCATGGGACTAGCGGGAGGAGAGACCCAGTACTTC. As protein: CASSMGLAGGETQYF.

This clone was counted between two and nine times. The chain is built from TRBV11-2 and TRBJ1-1; D unclear. The germline gives CDR1 SGHAT, CDR2 FQNNGV. The V gene lost 5 bases and the J gene lost 5 bases, with 18 bases spanning the gap. This CDR3 comprises 15 residues. CDR3 sequence reads: CASSPDRMWGTEAFF. In DNA, the CDR3 is TGTGCCAGCAGCCCCGATCGGATGTGGGGAACTGAAGCTTTCTTT. The complete variable domain, with remaining parts taken from reference TRBV11-2 and TRBJ1-1, reads EAGVAQSPRYKIIEKRQSVAFWCNPISGHATLYWYQQILGQGPKLLIQFQNNGVVDDSQLPKDRFSAERLKGVDSTLKIQPAKLEDSAVYLCASSPDRMWGTEAFFGQGTRLTVV.

The genes are TRBV10-3 and TRBJ2-5, with 9 bases lining up with TRBD2. After removal of 3 bases from V and 1 base from J, the junction contained 6 bases not matched to a gene. Germline loops: CDR1 ENHRY, CDR2 SYGVKD. This CDR3 region has 16 residues. CDR3 nucleotides: TGTGCCATCAGTGATTTGTTAGCGGGAGTCCAAGAGACCCAGTACTTC. Its protein product is CAISDLLAGVQETQYF.

This rearrangement joins TRBV5-4 to TRBJ2-1; D gene ambiguous. The germline gives CDR1 SGHNT, CDR2 YYREEE (reference sequence). V was shortened by 4 bases and J by 6 bases, with 11 bases between the two germline ends. There are 13 residues in the CDR3. CDR3 loop: CASSLMHGNEQFF. DNA of the CDR3: TGTGCCAGCAGCCTGATGCATGGCAATGAGCAGTTCTTC. Full variable domain (missing parts from reference TRBV5-4 and TRBJ2-1): ETGVTQSPTHLIKTRGQQVTLRCSSQSGHNTVSWYQQALGQGPQFIFQYYREEENGRGNFPPRFSGLQFPNYSSELNVNALELDDSALYLCASSLMHGNEQFFGPGTRLTVL.

The chain is built from TRBV10-2 and TRBJ2-7; TRBD2 agrees at 7 bases. V was pared by 1 base and J by 1 base, with 4 bases of the junction left unmatched. The CDR3 has 15 residues. Germline V gene data show CDR1 as WSHSY and CDR2 as SAAADI. The CDR3, as DNA: TGCGCCAGCAGTGAGTTTAGCGGGCCGTCCTACGAGCAGTACTTC. Its protein is CASSEFSGPSYEQYF.

Regarding this clone: Different DNA sequences within this sample yield the same CDR3. J is TRBJ2-1 and V is TRBV6-5; 12 bases map to TRBD2. The J segment lost 4 bases and the V segment lost 0 bases, leaving 1 base of the junction unmatched. Germline values: CDR1 MNHEY, CDR2 SVGAGI. The CDR3 loop spans 16 amino acids. CDR3 loop: CASSYSGTSGYNEQFF. In DNA, the CDR3 is TGTGCCAGCAGTTACTCCGGGACTAGCGGGTACAATGAGCAGTTCTTC.

J is TRBJ2-1 and V is TRBV5-1, with D perhaps TRBD2 (6 bases). Trimming stripped 4 bases from V and 2 bases from J, with 10 bases between. The germline gives CDR1 SGHRS, CDR2 YFSETQ. The CDR3 spans 14 residues. The CDR3 DNA reads as TGCGCCAGCAGCGAGGGACTGGCCTACAATGAGCAGTTCTTC. Its protein is CASSEGLAYNEQFF.

V is TRBV19 and J is TRBJ1-4; D call uncertain. Germline CDR1 and CDR2: LNHDA and SQIVND (reference sequence). The CDR3 has 12 residues. Trimming pared 4 bases from V and 8 bases from J, leaving 8 bases between. The CDR3 is CASSTSGEKLFF. The CDR3 DNA is TGTGCCAGTAGTACATCCGGCGAAAAACTGTTTTTT.

The genes are TRBV18 and TRBJ1-4; no clear D. Germline CDR1 and CDR2: KGHSH and LQKENI. The ends were cut back, 3 bases at V and 7 bases at J, with 15 bases in the middle. The CDR3 runs to 15 residues. The CDR3 DNA is TGTGCCAGCTCACCTCTCGGGGAGGGTGGTGAAAAACTGTTTTTT. It yields the protein CASSPLGEGGEKLFF.

In regard to this clone: The sample contains more than one DNA sequence encoding this CDR3. The J gene is TRBJ2-3, the V gene TRBV5-1; D gene uncertain. V was trimmed by 1 base and J by 2 bases, leaving 5 bases between them. The CDR3 covers 13 residues. Germline V lookup: CDR1 SGHRS, CDR2 YFSETQ. The chain's CDR3 is CASSLTLTDTQYF. Here the CDR3 DNA reads TGCGCCAGCAGCTTGACCCTCACAGATACGCAGTATTTT.

This chain links TRBV11-2 with TRBJ1-2; TRBD1 is a possible D gene (6 bases). The CDR3 has 14 amino acids. V was pared by 4 bases and J by 8 bases, with 17 bases between. The germline CDR1 and CDR2 sequences are SGHAT and FQNNGV. Written as DNA, the CDR3 is TGTGCCAGCAGCTACCCCGGGACAACGGGGGGCTACACCTTC. Its protein product is CASSYPGTTGGYTF.

The gene calls are TRBV5-1 and TRBJ1-3, with a weak D call TRBD1 (5 bases). CDR1 and CDR2 from the germline V gene are SGHRS and YFSETQ. This CDR3 is 18 amino acids long. V shed 4 bases and J shed 0 bases, with 20 bases lying between them. The CDR3 bases are TGCGCCAGCAGCCGCTCTGTCATGGGGGGGTCCTCTGGAAACACCATATATTTT. As protein: CASSRSVMGGSSGNTIYF.

The V and J genes are TRBV28 and TRBJ2-1; D is undetermined. Trimming took 6 bases from V and 9 from J, leaving 12 bases between them. The germline CDR1 and CDR2 sequences are MDHEN and SYDVKM. The CDR3 has 12 amino acids. The CDR3 coding sequence is TGTGCCAGCAGGGCTGGGCCAGCTGAGCAGTTCTTC. Its translation: CASRAGPAEQFF.

J is TRBJ2-7 and V is TRBV28; 12 positions agree with TRBD2. V was pared by 8 bases and J by 6 bases, with 5 bases of the junction left unmatched. The CDR3 extends over 13 amino acids. Germline V gene data show CDR1 as MDHEN and CDR2 as SYDVKM. DNA for the CDR3: TGTGCCAGCCTACTAGCGGGAGGTTCCGAGCAGTACTTC. Residues: CASLLAGGSEQYF.

The chain employs TRBV28 and TRBJ2-1; 15 nucleotides agree with TRBD2. The CDR3 has 14 amino acids. V dropped 6 bases and J dropped 8; count of bases not matched to a gene: 2. CDR1 and CDR2 (germline): MDHEN, SYDVKM. The CDR3 here is CASRWTSGRDEQFF. Written as DNA, the CDR3 is TGTGCCAGCAGATGGACTAGCGGGAGGGATGAGCAGTTCTTC. The variable domain in full, completed from reference TRBV28 and TRBJ2-1, reads DVKVTQSSRYLVKRTGEKVFLECVQDMDHENMFWYRQDPGLGLRLIYFSYDVKMKEKGDIPEGYSVSREKKERFSLILESASTNQTSMYLCASRWTSGRDEQFFGPGTRLTVL.

This chain uses TRBV7-9 with TRBJ2-5; 12 nucleotides line up with TRBD2. The J call may be mistaken, given a closer DNA end match to TRBJ2-7. The CDR3 length is 17 residues. Germline CDR1 SEHNR, CDR2 FQNEAQ (reference sequence). In DNA form, the CDR3 reads TGTGCCAGCAGCCAAGATCTACTAGCGGGAGGTGGGGACGAGCAGTACTTC. This sequence encodes CASSQDLLAGGGDEQYF.

V gene TRBV5-4 combines with J gene TRBJ1-2; D unclear. The CDR3 length is 14 residues. Germline CDR1 reads SGHNT; CDR2 reads YYREEE (reference sequence). Trimming removed 3 bases at V and 0 bases at J, with 9 bases between. The CDR3 region is CASSSSLANYGYTF. The CDR3, as DNA: TGTGCCAGCAGCTCCTCTCTGGCTAACTATGGCTACACCTTC.

The V and J genes are TRBV5-1 and TRBJ2-7; a possible D gene is TRBD2 (5 bases). This CDR3 comprises 14 residues. In germline, CDR1 is SGHRS, CDR2 YFSETQ. V lost 4 bases and J lost 6, with 17 bases in between. The CDR3 protein is CASSGLVGVAEQYF. Written as DNA, the CDR3 is TGCGCCAGCAGCGGTTTAGTCGGGGTAGCCGAGCAGTACTTC. The entire variable domain, with the rest obtained from reference TRBV5-1 and TRBJ2-7, is as follows: KAGVTQTPRYLIKTRGQQVTLSCSPISGHRSVSWYQQTPGQGLQFLFEYFSETQRNKGNFPGRFSGRQFSNSRSEMNVSTLELGDSALYLCASSGLVGVAEQYFGPGTRLTVT.

This clone was detected a few times. The chain links TRBV14 to TRBJ2-1; TRBD1 might be the D (5 bases). The CDR3 has 16 residues. CDR1 is SGHDN and CDR2 is FVKESK in the germline V gene. Trimming left V 4 bases short and J 0 bases short, with 13 bases between. CDR3 DNA sequence: TGTGCCAGCAGCCGCCTACAGGAGAGCTCCTACAATGAGCAGTTCTTC. Its protein product is CASSRLQESSYNEQFF.

The V and J genes are TRBV15 and TRBJ2-5, with D unresolved. The J call may be in error: the DNA end matches TRBJ2-7 better. Germline V gene data show CDR1 as LNHNV and CDR2 as YYDKDF (reference sequence). This CDR3 region has 12 residues. The CDR3 loop reads CATSRGGYEQYF. The CDR3 coding sequence is TGTGCCACCAGCAGAGGAGGATACGAGCAGTACTTC.

The chain couples TRBV10-3 to TRBJ2-7; 8 nucleotides align to TRBD2. The ends lost 11 bases at V and 3 bases at J; junction bases unmatched: 12. CDR3 length equals 14 residues. Germline assignment: CDR1 ENHRY and CDR2 SYGVKD. The CDR3 region has the DNA TGTGCCGTTCAAATTAGCGGGAAGGGCTACGAGCAGTACTTC. Its translation: CAVQISGKGYEQYF.

The CDR3 region is CASKRSQSPSTDTQYF. CDR3 coding DNA: TGTGCCAGTAAACGGAGCCAGAGCCCTAGCACAGATACGCAGTATTTT. The chain is built from TRBV19 and TRBJ2-3, with no clear D. Trimming removed 7 bases from V and 0 bases from J, with 17 bases in between. The CDR3 length is 16 residues. Germline CDR1 and CDR2: LNHDA and SQIVND (reference sequence).

The rearrangement joins TRBV18 to TRBJ1-1; a weak D match, TRBD1 (5 bases). The CDR3 sequence is 14 residues long. V dropped 2 bases and J dropped 6 bases, with 13 bases sitting between them. In germline, CDR1 is KGHSH, CDR2 LQKENI. The DNA for the CDR3 is TGTGCCAGCTCACCAGTCAGGGAGAATCCTGAAGCTTTCTTT. Translated: CASSPVRENPEAFF.

The chain carries TRBV11-1 and TRBJ2-1; tentatively, D is TRBD1 or TRBD2 (5 bases each). The CDR3 length is 16 residues. V lost 6 bases and J 2 bases, leaving 17 bases between the germline ends. Germline V gives CDR1 SGHAT, CDR2 FQDESV (reference sequence). CDR3 nucleotides: TGTGCCAGCAGTTCCGGGACGGACCCTACCTACAATGAGCAGTTCTTC. Encoded protein: CASSSGTDPTYNEQFF. Variable domain in full (rest from reference TRBV11-1 and TRBJ2-1): EAEVAQSPRYKITEKSQAVAFWCDPISGHATLYWYRQILGQGPELLVQFQDESVVDDSQLPKDRFSAERLKGVDSTLKIQPAELGDSAMYLCASSSGTDPTYNEQFFGPGTRLTVL.

This clone was seen a few times. This sequence joins TRBV7-2 and TRBJ2-5, with 8 bases lining up with TRBD2. The CDR3 spans 15 residues. With V trimmed by 4 bases and J by 2 bases, 6 bases remained unmatched. Germline CDR1 SGHTA, CDR2 FQGNSA. The CDR3 loop reads CASSSRTSRQETQYF. CDR3 DNA sequence: TGTGCCAGCAGCTCACGGACTAGCCGGCAAGAGACCCAGTACTTC.

The rearrangement links TRBV28 to TRBJ2-7; 7 nucleotides match TRBD1. The CDR3 extends over 14 amino acids. V lost 5 bases to trimming and J lost 2 bases; unmatched junction nucleotides: 6. Germline V gene data show CDR1 as MDHEN and CDR2 as SYDVKM. The CDR3 DNA sequence: TGTGCCAGCAGTATACAGGGGCAAACCTACGAGCAGTACTTC. Residues: CASSIQGQTYEQYF.

The chain has TRBV7-9 and TRBJ2-3; TRBD2 aligns across 12 bases. The CDR3 is 19 amino acids. Germline CDR1 is SEHNR and CDR2 is FQNEAQ (reference sequence). V was clipped by 2 bases and J by 5 bases; unmatched bases: 14. The CDR3 DNA reads TGTGCCAGCAGCTTAACTAGCGGGAGGATCGTGGGGCACATAGATACGCAGTATTTT. Translating gives CASSLTSGRIVGHIDTQYF.

The chain recombines TRBV7-2 with TRBJ2-5; D is ambiguous. The germline gives CDR1 SGHTA, CDR2 FQGNSA. V lost 1 base and J lost 2, with 8 bases in between. The CDR3 has 14 amino acids. The CDR3, as DNA: TGTGCCAGCAGCTTAGTCTTCGGACAAGAGACCCAGTACTTC. Its protein is CASSLVFGQETQYF.